This TCR beta chain was sequenced in a study of control samples from healthy donors and cancer patients. Clones were read by immunoSEQ multiplex PCR, and TCRdb kept only the in-frame ones, dropping some. The sample lists about 17,000 clones, roughly nine tenths occurring once. The CDR3 consists of 15 residues. V was cut by 0 bases and J by 6 bases, with 12 bases left in between. Germline V gene lookup returns CDR1 SGHRS and CDR2 YFSETQ. The sample consisted of PBMCs. This chain joins TRBV5-1 and TRBJ2-2; D is perhaps TRBD2 (7 bases). This receptor was taken from a man in his 60s with head and neck cancer. The CDR3 region is CASSLDTGRAGELFF. The CDR3 DNA follows: TGCGCCAGCAGCTTGGACACAGGGAGGGCCGGGGAGCTGTTTTTT.